The rows below give T cell receptor beta chains drawn from one sample of a study of control samples from healthy donors and cancer patients. TCRdb's table, derived via immunoSEQ multiplex PCR, lists solely in-frame clones and lacks some. Of roughly 170,000 clones in the sample, around 90% were seen once. Sequencing used blood. All receptors come from a woman aged 30 to 39 in good health. The CDR3 runs from the conserved cysteine through the conserved F or W. Fields, in order: V gene, CDR3 length, J gene, CDR3 protein.

>TRBV24-1|11|TRBJ1-2
CATRDVYGYTF
>TRBV6-5|15|TRBJ1-5
CASRNVGVSNQPQHF
>TRBV15|13|TRBJ2-1
CATSREQRGEQFF
>TRBV24-1|14|TRBJ2-5
CATGGGQSIETQYF
>TRBV3-1/TRBV3-2|15|TRBJ2-5
CASSQARTSGETQYF
>TRBV9|14|TRBJ1-2
CASSTGQANYGYTF
>TRBV2|14|TRBJ1-1
CASRGLQGNTEAFF
>TRBV7-2|15|TRBJ2-3
CASSFTGGAADTQYF
>TRBV6-5|12|TRBJ2-4
CASSPGRNIQYF
>TRBV6-6|13|TRBJ1-1
CASRGTENTEAFF
>TRBV3-1/TRBV3-2|15|TRBJ1-3
CASSQDAAVGNTIYF
>TRBV5-6|15|TRBJ1-6
CASSPGRGSNSPLHF
>TRBV7-2|14|TRBJ2-7
CASSLGIGGGEQYF
>TRBV30|12|TRBJ1-2
CAWSPGGYGYTF
>TRBV5-1|12|TRBJ2-5
CASSLASETQYF
>TRBV28|20|TRBJ2-3
CASSSFGAGASGSRTDTQYF
>TRBV11-2|15|TRBJ2-5
CASRIHSGRKETQYF
>TRBV7-9|13|TRBJ1-4
CASSLGTYEKLFF
>TRBV19|15|TRBJ2-7
CASSISSGKSYEQYF
>TRBV25-1|11|TRBJ1-1
CASTLNTEAFF
>TRBV11-3|17|TRBJ2-1
CASSSGPPGQGENEQFF
>TRBV7-7|13|TRBJ2-7
CASSPGQTYEQYF
>TRBV6-5|15|TRBJ2-3
CASSYSAGGIDTQYF
>TRBV7-2|15|TRBJ1-6
CASSTRTGANSPLHF
>TRBV13|17|TRBJ2-6
CASVDSGQLRGANVLTF
>TRBV19|15|TRBJ1-5
CASSIGPGGNQPQHF
>TRBV6-5|12|TRBJ1-1
CASVGTLKEAFF
>TRBV29-1|15|TRBJ1-1
CSVAKATGGIAEAFF
>TRBV19|17|TRBJ2-3
CASSTSIAGGSTDTQYF
>TRBV2|13|TRBJ1-1
CASRDRVAAEAFF
>TRBV2|14|TRBJ1-4
CASSLQGANEKLFF
>TRBV24-1|14|TRBJ2-1
CASGGLAGDDEQFF
>TRBV6-5|13|TRBJ1-5
CATGQSFYQPQHF
>TRBV5-6|15|TRBJ2-1
CASSRITVVHNEQFF
>TRBV10-1|15|TRBJ2-4
CASSESKEAKNIQYF
>TRBV7-9|13|TRBJ1-1
CASSVRMNTEAFF
>TRBV6-5|14|TRBJ2-7
CAARKGGAGYEQYF
>TRBV5-6|15|TRBJ1-4
CASSLKWEQNEKLFF
>TRBV2|13|TRBJ1-2
CASSEPSNYGYTF
>TRBV7-9|15|TRBJ2-7
CASSLVPSSAYEQYF
>TRBV14|15|TRBJ2-5
CASSQGGGTGETQYF
>TRBV6-5|15|TRBJ2-3
CASRTGGPSTDTQYF